The next 27 T cell receptor beta chains were all read from a single sample in a study of blood T cell repertoires in COVID-19. Clones were sequenced by immunoSEQ multiplex PCR, and TCRdb holds only the in-frame ones, with some missing. Here the sample spans about 210,000 clones, about 81% being singletons. Sequencing was performed on PBMCs or T cells enriched from blood (not recorded which). These receptors all stem from a man aged 35 to 55 who had recovered from COVID-19.

The V gene is TRBV18, the J gene TRBJ1-3; possibly TRBD1 for D (5 bases). From germline, CDR1 is KGHSH and CDR2 LQKENI. V was trimmed by 0 bases and J by 0 bases, leaving 12 bases between them. The CDR3 loop spans 17 amino acids. The CDR3 loop reads CASSPPGGTGSGNTIYF. In DNA, the CDR3 is TGTGCCAGCTCACCACCCGGAGGGACGGGCTCTGGAAACACCATATATTTT. The whole variable domain, filled in from reference TRBV18 and TRBJ1-3, reads NAGVMQNPRHLVRRRGQEARLRCSPMKGHSHVYWYRQLPEEGLKFMVYLQKENIIDESGMPKERFSAEFPKEGPSILRIQQVVRGDSAAYFCASSPPGGTGSGNTIYFGEGSWLTVV.

The J gene is TRBJ2-3, the V gene TRBV5-1; the D is unclear. V was trimmed by 0 bases and J by 0 bases, leaving 5 bases between them. Germline CDR1 SGHRS, CDR2 YFSETQ. There are 14 residues in the CDR3. CDR3 amino acids: CASSLDFSTDTQYF. CDR3 bases: TGCGCCAGCAGCTTGGACTTTAGCACAGATACGCAGTATTTT.

The rearrangement joins TRBV4-2 to TRBJ1-4; D is unresolved. CDR3 length: 15 amino acids. Germline V lookup: CDR1 LGHNA, CDR2 YNFKEQ. Trimming took off 0 bases at V and 8 bases at J, with 13 bases between the two ends. CDR3 nucleotides: TGTGCCAGCAGCCAAGATCACGGCGCGGGGGAAAAACTGTTTTTT. Translated: CASSQDHGAGEKLFF.

The chain employs TRBV7-2 and TRBJ2-5; D is unresolved. Germline CDR1 is SGHTA and CDR2 is FQGNSA. This CDR3 region has 12 residues. V dropped 5 bases and J dropped 2 bases, with 6 bases sitting between them. The CDR3 sequence is CASSPLQETQYF. In DNA, the CDR3 is TGTGCCAGCAGCCCACTACAAGAGACCCAGTACTTC.

This chain uses TRBV15 with TRBJ1-1; D not certain. CDR3 length: 13 residues. Trimming stripped 0 bases from V and 11 bases from J, with 13 bases between. Germline values: CDR1 LNHNV, CDR2 YYDKDF (reference sequence). The DNA of the CDR3 is TGTGCCACCAGCAGAGATCGGAAGGAGTGGGCTTTCTTT. Translating gives CATSRDRKEWAFF.

Only one count was recorded for this clone. V gene TRBV7-9 combines with J gene TRBJ1-2; a possible D gene is TRBD1 (6 bases). The V end lost 3 bases, the J end lost 2 bases, and 10 bases lay between the germline ends. The CDR3 runs to 14 residues. Germline V gives CDR1 SEHNR, CDR2 FQNEAQ (reference sequence). CDR3 region: CASSFRGTNYGYTF. The CDR3 DNA follows: TGTGCCAGCAGCTTCAGGGGTACCAACTATGGCTACACCTTC.

The chain joins TRBV28 to TRBJ1-1; a weak D match, TRBD1 (6 bases). Germline V gives CDR1 MDHEN, CDR2 SYDVKM. The CDR3 is 14 residues long. The germline V and J ends were trimmed by 4 bases and 6 bases, with 15 bases remaining between them. CDR3 protein: CASSSLGEGAEAFF. The CDR3 DNA follows: TGTGCCAGCAGTTCCCTTGGGGAGGGGGCTGAAGCTTTCTTT. Full variable domain (outside the CDR3, taken from reference TRBV28 and TRBJ1-1): DVKVTQSSRYLVKRTGEKVFLECVQDMDHENMFWYRQDPGLGLRLIYFSYDVKMKEKGDIPEGYSVSREKKERFSLILESASTNQTSMYLCASSSLGEGAEAFFGQGTRLTVV.

This clone has more than one count but fewer than ten. The chain couples TRBV19 to TRBJ2-4; D may be TRBD2 (6 bases). Germline lookup yields CDR1 LNHDA and CDR2 SQIVND (reference sequence). This CDR3 has 11 residues. Trimming left V 10 bases short and J 6 bases short, with 10 bases between. This chain's CDR3 is CATSGGNIQYF. The CDR3, as DNA: TGTGCCACCTCCGGGGGAAACATTCAGTACTTC.

This chain uses TRBV9 with TRBJ2-1; TRBD2 matches 8 bases. This CDR3 spans 15 amino acids. J was trimmed by 2 bases and V by 6 bases; bases with no gene match: 7. The germline CDR1 and CDR2 sequences are SGDLS and YYNGEE. The CDR3 loop is CASNEAGVTYNEQFF. As DNA, the CDR3 is TGTGCCAGCAACGAAGCGGGAGTCACCTACAATGAGCAGTTCTTC.

This sequence joins TRBV3-1 (or the pseudogene TRBV3-2) and TRBJ2-5; possible D gene TRBD1, 5 bases. The CDR3 runs to 14 residues. V was cut by 7 bases and J by 3 bases, with 15 bases left in between. The germline gives CDR1 LGHDT, CDR2 YNNKEL (reference sequence). The CDR3 coding sequence is TGTGCCAGCACGTCGTGGGGCCCCAAAGAGACCCAGTACTTC. Amino acid sequence: CASTSWGPKETQYF.

The chain uses TRBV25-1 and TRBJ2-5, with TRBD1 matching 9 bases. Germline lookup yields CDR1 MGHDK and CDR2 SYGVNS. CDR3 length: 15 residues. Unmatched junction bases numbered 5, after V lost 4 bases and J lost 2 bases. The CDR3 spells CASSVGQGRQETQYF. CDR3 nucleotides: TGTGCCAGCAGTGTCGGACAGGGGCGGCAAGAGACCCAGTACTTC. Based on the CDR3 plus reference TRBV25-1 and TRBJ2-5, the full variable domain is EADIYQTPRYLVIGTGKKITLECSQTMGHDKMYWYQQDPGMELHLIHYSYGVNSTEKGDLSSESTVSRIRTEHFPLTLESARPSHTSQYLCASSVGQGRQETQYFGPGTRLLVL.

CDR3 bases: TGTGCCAGCACCCCGGGGACAGGGAACTATGGCTACACCTTC. As protein: CASTPGTGNYGYTF. The chain employs TRBV6-5 and TRBJ1-2, with 9 bases identical to TRBD1. Germline V CDR1 and CDR2: MNHEY, SVGAGI. The CDR3 covers 14 residues. The V gene end was trimmed by 7 bases and the J gene end by 2 bases; junction bases not matched to a gene: 5.

The chain carries TRBV30 and TRBJ1-2; 10 positions match TRBD1. With 2 bases clipped from V and 3 bases from J, the junction kept 12 bases outside the gene matches. CDR1 and CDR2 from the germline V gene are GTSNPN and SVGIG (reference sequence). The CDR3 has 17 amino acids. CDR3 loop: CAWSPRGQGLRDYGYTF. CDR3 in DNA: TGTGCCTGGAGTCCCCGGGGACAGGGGCTAAGGGACTATGGCTACACCTTC.

The V and J genes are TRBV11-1 and TRBJ2-7; D uncertain. The CDR3 is 12 amino acids. Trimming took off 4 bases at V and 4 bases at J, with 8 bases between the two ends. The V gene's germline CDR1 is SGHAT and CDR2 FQDESV (reference sequence). The CDR3: CASSSQLYEQYF. Here the CDR3 DNA reads TGTGCCAGCAGCTCCCAATTGTACGAGCAGTACTTC.

This clone was observed a few times. The rearrangement uses TRBV5-1 and TRBJ1-1; 7 bases align to TRBD1. In germline, CDR1 is SGHRS, CDR2 YFSETQ. CDR3 length: 13 residues. J was trimmed by 7 bases and V by 0 bases; bases with no gene match: 3. The CDR3 is CASSLGQGLEAFF. As DNA, the CDR3 is TGCGCCAGCAGCTTGGGACAGGGACTTGAAGCTTTCTTT.

The J gene is TRBJ1-2, the V gene TRBV7-3; D ambiguous. V was cut by 5 bases and J by 7 bases, with 14 bases left in between. The germline CDR1 and CDR2 sequences are SGHTA and FQGTGA. The CDR3 runs to 13 residues. The CDR3 here is CASSPTIKGGYTF. CDR3 sequence (DNA): TGTGCCAGCAGCCCGACAATCAAAGGTGGCTACACCTTC.

The V gene is TRBV19, the J gene TRBJ1-6, with 7 bases identical to TRBD1. This CDR3 contains 16 residues. In germline, CDR1 is LNHDA, CDR2 SQIVND (reference sequence). Trimming cost V 6 bases and J 5 bases; bases outside gene matches: 10. The CDR3 sequence is CASSLPTGQNNSPLHF. CDR3 DNA: TGTGCCAGTAGCTTACCGACGGGACAGAATAATTCACCCCTCCACTTT.

The chain uses TRBV30 and TRBJ2-3; 14 nucleotides align to TRBD2. V gave up 0 bases and J gave up 8 bases; unmatched junction bases: 7. Germline lookup yields CDR1 GTSNPN and CDR2 SVGIG (reference sequence). This CDR3 region has 16 residues. The CDR3 loop is CAWSVGTSGRSGTQYF. The CDR3 region has the DNA TGTGCCTGGAGTGTAGGGACTAGCGGGAGAAGCGGTACGCAGTATTTT.

This rearrangement joins TRBV18 to TRBJ1-3; no clear D gene. CDR3 length equals 16 residues. Germline V lookup: CDR1 KGHSH, CDR2 LQKENI. V lost 3 bases and J 2 bases, leaving 14 bases between the germline ends. The CDR3 here is CASSPPGVRAGNTIYF. The CDR3 DNA reads as TGTGCCAGCTCACCCCCCGGGGTGAGAGCTGGAAACACCATATATTTT.

The V and J genes are TRBV2 and TRBJ1-3; TRBD1 is a possible D gene (5 bases). The CDR3 is made up of 17 amino acids. Germline loops: CDR1 SNHLY, CDR2 FYNNEI. The V and J ends lost 5 bases and 0 bases respectively, with 17 bases between them. CDR3 DNA sequence: TGTGCCAGCAGTCGCAAACATACAGGAAACTCTGGAAACACCATATATTTT. Its translation is CASSRKHTGNSGNTIYF. Full variable domain (remainder filled in from reference TRBV2 and TRBJ1-3): EPEVTQTPSHQVTQMGQEVILRCVPISNHLYFYWYRQILGQKVEFLVSFYNNEISEKSEIFDDQFSVERPDGSNFTLKIRSTKLEDSAMYFCASSRKHTGNSGNTIYFGEGSWLTVV.

V gene TRBV18 combines with J gene TRBJ2-7, with D possibly being TRBD1 (6 bases). CDR3 length: 12 residues. CDR1 and CDR2 from the germline V gene are KGHSH and LQKENI. The V end lost 8 bases, the J end lost 6 bases, and 14 bases lay between the germline ends. DNA of the CDR3: TGTGCCAGCACCACAGGGCGGTCCGAGCAGTACTTC. It codes for CASTTGRSEQYF.

The chain joins TRBV25-1 to TRBJ1-6, with D maybe TRBD1 (6 bases). The CDR3 length is 13 residues. V was cut by 6 bases and J by 8 bases, with 11 bases left in between. Germline-derived CDR1 and CDR2 are MGHDK and SYGVNS. In DNA, the CDR3 is TGTGCCAGCAGCAGGACAGCAGATTCACCCCTCCACTTT. Its translation: CASSRTADSPLHF. Supplemented by reference TRBV25-1 and TRBJ1-6, the full variable domain reads EADIYQTPRYLVIGTGKKITLECSQTMGHDKMYWYQQDPGMELHLIHYSYGVNSTEKGDLSSESTVSRIRTEHFPLTLESARPSHTSQYLCASSRTADSPLHFGNGTRLTVT.

The chain employs TRBV27 and TRBJ2-5; weak D call: TRBD1 (5 bases). The CDR3 contains 14 residues. CDR1 MNHEY and CDR2 SMNVEV come from the germline V gene (reference sequence). V shed 3 bases and J shed 2 bases, with 10 bases lying between them. The CDR3: CASSFLQGQETQYF. CDR3 bases: TGTGCCAGCAGTTTCTTGCAGGGACAAGAGACCCAGTACTTC.

The chain links TRBV5-6 to TRBJ1-2, with D possibly TRBD1 on 5 matching bases. This CDR3 contains 13 residues. CDR1 is SGHDT and CDR2 is YYEEEE in the germline V gene. The V and J ends lost 5 bases and 4 bases respectively, with 12 bases between them. CDR3 loop: CASRQTVGYGYTF. Written as DNA, the CDR3 is TGTGCCAGCAGGCAGACAGTCGGCTATGGCTACACCTTC. Combining the CDR3 with reference TRBV5-6 and TRBJ1-2 gives the whole variable domain DAGVTQSPTHLIKTRGQQVTLRCSPKSGHDTVSWYQQALGQGPQFIFQYYEEEERQRGNFPDRFSGHQFPNYSSELNVNALLLGDSALYLCASRQTVGYGYTFGSGTRLTVV.

This clone was picked up one time. The rearrangement joins TRBV3-1 (or the pseudogene TRBV3-2) to TRBJ1-5; D gene unclear. The CDR3 extends over 13 amino acids. Trimming pared 1 base from V and 4 bases from J, leaving 5 bases between. Looked up from germline, CDR1 is LGHDT and CDR2 is YNNKEL (reference sequence). The CDR3 sequence: CASSQGTNQPQHF. The CDR3, as DNA: TGTGCCAGCAGCCAAGGTACTAATCAGCCCCAGCATTTT.

This clone was observed a single time. The chain uses TRBV7-2 and TRBJ2-7, with D possibly being TRBD1 (6 bases). CDR1 is SGHTA and CDR2 is FQGNSA in the germline V gene. The CDR3 has 14 residues. V lost 5 bases and J lost 7, with 18 bases in between. The CDR3 spells CASSKARGRVEQYF. CDR3 coding DNA: TGTGCCAGCAGCAAAGCCAGGGGAAGAGTGGAGCAGTACTTC.

The chain couples TRBV30 to TRBJ1-1; D remains ambiguous. CDR3 length equals 13 residues. Germline CDR1 and CDR2: GTSNPN and SVGIG (reference sequence). V gave up 1 base and J gave up 4 bases, with 10 bases separating them. This CDR3 is CAWSAGMGTEAFF. Here the CDR3 DNA reads TGTGCCTGGAGTGCAGGCATGGGCACTGAAGCTTTCTTT.